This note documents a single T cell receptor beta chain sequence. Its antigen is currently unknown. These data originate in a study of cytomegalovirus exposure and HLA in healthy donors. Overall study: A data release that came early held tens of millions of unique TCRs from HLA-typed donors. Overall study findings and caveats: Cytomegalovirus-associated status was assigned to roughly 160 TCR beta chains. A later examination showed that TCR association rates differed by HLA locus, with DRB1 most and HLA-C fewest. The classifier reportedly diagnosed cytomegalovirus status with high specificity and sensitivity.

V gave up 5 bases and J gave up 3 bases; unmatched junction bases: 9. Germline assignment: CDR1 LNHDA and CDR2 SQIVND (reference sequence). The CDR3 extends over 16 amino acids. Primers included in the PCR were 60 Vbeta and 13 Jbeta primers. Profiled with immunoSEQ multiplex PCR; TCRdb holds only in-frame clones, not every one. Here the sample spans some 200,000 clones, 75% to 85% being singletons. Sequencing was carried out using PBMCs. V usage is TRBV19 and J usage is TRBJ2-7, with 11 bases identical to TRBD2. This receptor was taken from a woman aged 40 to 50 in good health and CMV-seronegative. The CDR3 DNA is TGTGCCAGTAGTCTAAATCTAGCGGGAGGTGTCTACGAGCAGTACTTC. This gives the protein CASSLNLAGGVYEQYF.